Listed below are T cell receptor beta chains from one sample, sequenced in a study of human T cells and chemical hapten exposure. TCRdb ran MiXCR on the RACE reads and lists one entry per CDR3 protein. The repertoire holds some 360,000 distinct CDR3 sequences, with 5.1% as singletons. Specimen: whole blood, collected in connection with sensitization to the hapten diphenylcyclopropenone (DPC). These receptors were obtained from a woman aged 50 to 65 with alopecia areata. Some clones in this sample may be carry-over from other donors' samples. CDR3s include the opening cysteine and the closing phenylalanine or tryptophan. The D gene is left open where the match is weak. Not all rows give a size; the values are once, few, many and, for expanded clones, a class.

j_gene: TRBJ2-7; v_gene: TRBV11-2; d_gene: NA; abundance: many; CDR3aa: CASSLDRRYEQYF; CDR3nt: TGTGCCAGCAGCTTAGATCGGCGCTACGAGCAGTACTTC
j_gene: TRBJ1-1; v_gene: TRBV20-1; d_gene: NA; abundance: many; CDR3aa: CSASKANTEAFF; CDR3nt: TGCAGTGCTAGTAAGGCGAACACTGAAGCTTTCTTT
j_gene: TRBJ1-2; v_gene: TRBV14; d_gene: NA; abundance: NA; CDR3aa: CASSQKTGYGYTF; CDR3nt: TGTGCCAGCAGCCAGAAGACAGGTTATGGCTACACCTTC
j_gene: TRBJ1-5; v_gene: TRBV7-9; d_gene: NA; abundance: NA; CDR3aa: CASSLARQPQHF; CDR3nt: TGTGCCAGCAGCTTAGCTAGACAGCCCCAGCATTTT
j_gene: TRBJ2-7; v_gene: TRBV7-9; d_gene: TRBD2; abundance: few; CDR3aa: CASGVLAGYEQYF; CDR3nt: TGTGCCAGCGGAGTACTAGCGGGGTACGAGCAGTACTTC
j_gene: TRBJ2-5; v_gene: TRBV6-6; d_gene: NA; abundance: few; CDR3aa: CASSYTVLGQETQYF; CDR3nt: TGTGCCAGCAGTTACACGGTCCTTGGACAAGAGACCCAGTACTTC
j_gene: TRBJ1-2; v_gene: TRBV5-1; d_gene: NA; abundance: many; CDR3aa: CASSPFYREAGHGYTF; CDR3nt: TGCGCCAGCAGCCCATTCTACAGGGAGGCGGGCCATGGCTACACCTTC
j_gene: TRBJ2-7; v_gene: TRBV7-2; d_gene: NA; abundance: many; CDR3aa: CASSQRTPYEQYF; CDR3nt: TGTGCCAGCAGCCAGCGGACTCCCTACGAGCAGTACTTC
j_gene: TRBJ2-3; v_gene: TRBV7-2; d_gene: TRBD1; abundance: NA; CDR3aa: CASSLVGQITDTQYF; CDR3nt: TGTGCCAGCAGCTTAGTGGGACAGATCACAGATACGCAGTATTTT
j_gene: TRBJ2-5; v_gene: TRBV4-3; d_gene: TRBD2; abundance: few; CDR3aa: CASSFIAGEETQYF; CDR3nt: TGCGCCAGCAGCTTCATAGCGGGAGAAGAGACCCAGTACTTC
j_gene: TRBJ2-3; v_gene: TRBV27; d_gene: TRBD2; abundance: many; CDR3aa: CASIGAGGVTDTQYF; CDR3nt: TGTGCCAGCATTGGAGCGGGGGGTGTTACAGATACGCAGTATTTT
j_gene: TRBJ2-1; v_gene: TRBV10-3; d_gene: NA; abundance: NA; CDR3aa: CAISADSGRQFF; CDR3nt: TGTGCCATCAGTGCGGACTCCGGTCGGCAGTTCTTC
j_gene: TRBJ2-3; v_gene: TRBV27; d_gene: TRBD2; abundance: few; CDR3aa: CASSPGIAGAFTDTQYF; CDR3nt: TGTGCCAGCAGTCCCGGGATAGCGGGGGCCTTCACAGATACGCAGTATTTT
j_gene: TRBJ1-6; v_gene: TRBV12-3/TRBV12-4; d_gene: NA; abundance: many; CDR3aa: CASSFGTGNSPLHF; CDR3nt: TGTGCCAGCAGTTTTGGGACGGGGAATTCACCCCTCCACTTT
j_gene: TRBJ2-5; v_gene: TRBV28; d_gene: TRBD1; abundance: few; CDR3aa: CASSFLGQEKETQYF; CDR3nt: TGTGCCAGCAGTTTTTTGGGACAGGAAAAAGAGACCCAGTACTTC
j_gene: TRBJ2-3; v_gene: TRBV15; d_gene: NA; abundance: NA; CDR3aa: CATSRDEAPSTDTQYF; CDR3nt: TGTGCCACCAGCAGAGACGAAGCGCCTAGCACAGATACGCAGTATTTT
j_gene: TRBJ1-3; v_gene: TRBV15; d_gene: NA; abundance: few; CDR3aa: CATSDGQLSGNTIYF; CDR3nt: TGTGCCACCAGCGACGGGCAGCTCTCTGGAAACACCATATATTTT
j_gene: TRBJ1-2; v_gene: TRBV12-5; d_gene: NA; abundance: NA; CDR3aa: CASGLVHRVEGGTYGYTF; CDR3nt: TGTGCTAGTGGTTTGGTACACCGAGTGGAGGGGGGAACCTATGGCTACACCTTC
j_gene: TRBJ1-2; v_gene: TRBV5-6; d_gene: NA; abundance: few; CDR3aa: CASSLYGPSYGYTF; CDR3nt: TGTGCCAGCAGCCTATACGGACCGTCCTATGGCTACACCTTC
j_gene: TRBJ2-7; v_gene: TRBV27; d_gene: NA; abundance: many; CDR3aa: CASSSSGAGYEQYF; CDR3nt: TGTGCCAGCAGTTCCTCGGGGGCAGGCTACGAGCAGTACTTC
j_gene: TRBJ1-6; v_gene: TRBV28; d_gene: NA; abundance: NA; CDR3aa: CASSQLKTYNSPLHF; CDR3nt: TGTGCCAGCAGTCAATTGAAGACCTATAATTCACCCCTCCACTTT
j_gene: TRBJ2-3; v_gene: TRBV5-6; d_gene: TRBD2; abundance: many; CDR3aa: CASSLASTSGVTDTQYF; CDR3nt: TGTGCCAGCAGCTTAGCCTCGACTAGCGGGGTAACAGATACGCAGTATTTT
j_gene: TRBJ2-7; v_gene: TRBV7-9; d_gene: NA; abundance: few; CDR3aa: CASSSHQRGNFYEQYF; CDR3nt: TGTGCCAGCAGCTCACATCAGAGAGGGAATTTCTACGAGCAGTACTTC
j_gene: TRBJ2-7; v_gene: TRBV5-5; d_gene: NA; abundance: many; CDR3aa: CASSLQGRSYEQYF; CDR3nt: TGTGCCAGCAGCTTGCAGGGACGGTCCTACGAGCAGTACTTC
j_gene: TRBJ2-5; v_gene: TRBV30; d_gene: TRBD1; abundance: many; CDR3aa: CAWATGRETQYF; CDR3nt: TGTGCCTGGGCGACAGGGCGGGAGACCCAGTACTTC
j_gene: TRBJ1-1; v_gene: TRBV7-9; d_gene: NA; abundance: few; CDR3aa: CASSLGGQAGTEAFF; CDR3nt: TGTGCCAGCAGCTTAGGTGGACAAGCAGGGACTGAAGCTTTCTTT
j_gene: TRBJ1-1; v_gene: TRBV12-3/TRBV12-4; d_gene: TRBD1; abundance: NA; CDR3aa: CASSLRGPGTEAFF; CDR3nt: TGTGCCAGCAGTTTAAGGGGGCCAGGCACTGAAGCTTTCTTT
j_gene: TRBJ2-3; v_gene: TRBV11-2; d_gene: NA; abundance: few; CDR3aa: CASVPRMGPADTQYF; CDR3nt: TGTGCCAGCGTTCCGAGGATGGGGCCGGCGGATACGCAGTATTTT
j_gene: TRBJ2-1; v_gene: TRBV12-3/TRBV12-4; d_gene: TRBD1; abundance: few; CDR3aa: CASSPRDRVEQFF; CDR3nt: TGTGCCAGCAGTCCCCGGGACAGGGTTGAGCAGTTCTTC
j_gene: TRBJ2-2; v_gene: TRBV25-1; d_gene: TRBD1; abundance: many; CDR3aa: CASSADRGAGELFF; CDR3nt: TGTGCCAGCAGTGCCGACAGGGGTGCCGGGGAGCTGTTTTTT
j_gene: TRBJ2-5; v_gene: TRBV6-2/TRBV6-3; d_gene: NA; abundance: many; CDR3aa: CASSYLVETETQYF; CDR3nt: TGTGCCAGCAGTTATTTGGTAGAAACAGAGACCCAGTACTTC
j_gene: TRBJ1-2; v_gene: TRBV5-1; d_gene: TRBD1; abundance: NA; CDR3aa: CASSLDPGTALPRYGYTF; CDR3nt: TGCGCCAGCAGCTTGGATCCCGGGACAGCCCTCCCCCGCTATGGCTACACCTTC
j_gene: TRBJ2-5; v_gene: TRBV5-1; d_gene: TRBD1; abundance: many; CDR3aa: CASSLGHTGGETQYF; CDR3nt: TGCGCCAGCAGCTTGGGCCACACAGGGGGAGAGACCCAGTACTTC
j_gene: TRBJ2-1; v_gene: TRBV20-1; d_gene: TRBD2; abundance: few; CDR3aa: CSARDLGLAFYNEQFF; CDR3nt: TGCAGTGCTAGAGATCTTGGACTAGCATTCTACAATGAGCAGTTCTTC
j_gene: TRBJ2-3; v_gene: TRBV7-9; d_gene: NA; abundance: NA; CDR3aa: CASSSHDGRTDTQYF; CDR3nt: TGTGCCAGCAGCTCCCATGACGGGCGAACAGATACGCAGTATTTT
j_gene: TRBJ1-2; v_gene: TRBV28; d_gene: TRBD1; abundance: few; CDR3aa: CASSPGTGGRNYGYTF; CDR3nt: TGTGCCAGCAGTCCCGGGACAGGGGGCAGGAACTATGGCTACACCTTC
j_gene: TRBJ2-1; v_gene: TRBV4-1; d_gene: TRBD2; abundance: few; CDR3aa: CASSQEFAGGFEEQFF; CDR3nt: TGCGCCAGCAGCCAAGAGTTCGCGGGGGGTTTCGAAGAGCAGTTCTTC
j_gene: TRBJ2-7; v_gene: TRBV13; d_gene: TRBD2; abundance: few; CDR3aa: CASSFTRELSYEQYF; CDR3nt: TGTGCCAGCAGCTTTACGCGGGAGCTCTCCTACGAGCAGTACTTC
j_gene: TRBJ1-5; v_gene: TRBV20-1; d_gene: NA; abundance: NA; CDR3aa: CSARLQHNQPQHF; CDR3nt: TGCAGTGCTAGGTTACAGCACAATCAGCCCCAGCATTTT
j_gene: TRBJ1-4; v_gene: TRBV4-3; d_gene: NA; abundance: few; CDR3aa: CASSQEGGKLFF; CDR3nt: TGCGCCAGCAGCCAAGAAGGCGGGAAACTGTTTTTT
j_gene: TRBJ2-7; v_gene: TRBV4-3; d_gene: TRBD1; abundance: NA; CDR3aa: CASSQEGQGGQYF; CDR3nt: TGCGCCAGCAGCCAAGAGGGACAGGGAGGGCAGTACTTC
j_gene: TRBJ1-6; v_gene: TRBV5-1; d_gene: NA; abundance: few; CDR3aa: CASSKGGDSPLHF; CDR3nt: TGCGCCAGCAGCAAAGGGGGAGATTCACCCCTCCACTTT
j_gene: TRBJ1-3; v_gene: TRBV4-3; d_gene: NA; abundance: NA; CDR3aa: CASSRELRTDSGNTIYF; CDR3nt: TGCGCCAGCAGCCGAGAATTACGGACAGACTCTGGAAACACCATATATTTT
j_gene: TRBJ2-5; v_gene: TRBV11-2; d_gene: NA; abundance: many; CDR3aa: CASSPGTVSETQYF; CDR3nt: TGTGCCAGCAGCCCAGGGACCGTCTCAGAGACCCAGTACTTC
j_gene: TRBJ2-7; v_gene: TRBV20-1; d_gene: NA; abundance: many; CDR3aa: CSASGPAYEQYF; CDR3nt: TGCAGTGCTAGCGGGCCTGCCTACGAGCAGTACTTC
j_gene: TRBJ2-3; v_gene: TRBV25-1; d_gene: NA; abundance: many; CDR3aa: CASSEPLQGPDTQYF; CDR3nt: TGTGCCAGCAGTGAGCCCTTGCAGGGTCCAGATACGCAGTATTTT
j_gene: TRBJ2-7; v_gene: TRBV7-8; d_gene: NA; abundance: many; CDR3aa: CASSNTYEQYF; CDR3nt: TGTGCCAGCAGCAACACCTACGAGCAGTACTTC
j_gene: TRBJ2-3; v_gene: TRBV7-2; d_gene: TRBD2; abundance: many; CDR3aa: CASSLALTSGSGDTQYF; CDR3nt: TGTGCCAGCAGCTTAGCGCTGACTAGCGGGAGTGGAGATACGCAGTATTTT